The 5 T cell receptor beta chains reported below all come from one sample, sequenced in a study of graft-versus-host responses after intestinal transplantation. Using immunoSEQ multiplex PCR, the repertoire was profiled, and TCRdb retains in-frame clones only, with some absent. The table shows 7,500 to 10,000 clones, with around 94% occurring only once. The material sequenced was PBMCs, taken 8 days after intestinal transplant. The receptor source for this set is a human patient who received an intestinal transplant, so some T cells may come from the graft donor.

J is TRBJ2-5 and V is TRBV28; the D gene is possibly TRBD2 (5 bases). Germline CDR1 MDHEN, CDR2 SYDVKM. The germline V and J ends were trimmed by 3 bases and 4 bases, with 9 bases remaining between them. The CDR3 spans 13 residues. For the CDR3, the DNA is TGTGCCAGCAGTTTCCCCGCGGGAGAGACCCAGTACTTC. It is translated as CASSFPAGETQYF.

This clone has just one count. The rearrangement joins TRBV6-6 to TRBJ2-7; 12 bases agree with TRBD1. Germline V CDR1 and CDR2: MNHNY, SVGAGI (reference sequence). Losses at the gene ends were 6 bases for V and 9 bases for J; bases not matched to a gene: 9. The CDR3 loop spans 14 amino acids. CDR3 region: CASRLGQGAFGQYF. CDR3 coding DNA: TGTGCCAGCAGGCTGGGACAGGGGGCGTTCGGGCAGTACTTC.

CDR3 coding DNA: TGTGCCACAAGGGACAAATATAGCAATCAGCCCCAGCATTTT. Translating it yields CATRDKYSNQPQHF. This chain joins TRBV10-3 and TRBJ1-5, with a possible D match to TRBD1 (6 bases). Trimming removed 10 bases from V and 0 bases from J, with 13 bases in between. This CDR3 is built from 14 residues. Germline V CDR1 and CDR2: ENHRY, SYGVKD.

The V call is TRBV28, the J call TRBJ2-5; no firm D call. V shed 7 bases and J shed 3 bases, with 9 bases lying between them. Germline V lookup: CDR1 MDHEN, CDR2 SYDVKM. CDR3 size: 12 residues. The CDR3 protein is CASKGGKETQYF. CDR3 bases: TGTGCCAGCAAGGGCGGAAAAGAGACCCAGTACTTC.

This chain connects TRBV29-1 to TRBJ2-5; possibly TRBD1 for D (6 bases). V lost 3 bases, J lost 3 bases, and 11 bases lay in between. The CDR3 length is 13 residues. The germline V gene encodes CDR1 SQVTM and CDR2 ANQGSEA. CDR3 protein: CSVEAPGEETQYF. The CDR3 DNA follows: TGCAGCGTTGAGGCCCCAGGGGAAGAGACCCAGTACTTC.